This T cell receptor (beta chain) was captured in a study of shared clonotypes between healthy human individuals. V lost 7 bases and J lost 7, with 17 bases in between. The CDR3 spans 14 residues. The germline V gene encodes CDR1 ENHRY and CDR2 SYGVKD. Libraries were prepared by immunoSEQ multiplex PCR; TCRdb keeps only in-frame clonotypes and omits some of them. The table lists around 940,000 clones, less than 85% of them singletons. The rearrangement joins TRBV10-3 to TRBJ2-1; tentatively, D is TRBD1 (5 bases). Sequenced material: memory CD4+ T cells sorted from blood. Noted subset: CD45RA-negative fraction. The sequence was collected from a man aged 18 to 30 in good health. The CDR3 sequence is CAIKIGQGRNEQFF. DNA of the CDR3: TGTGCCATCAAAATAGGGCAGGGTAGGAATGAGCAGTTCTTC.